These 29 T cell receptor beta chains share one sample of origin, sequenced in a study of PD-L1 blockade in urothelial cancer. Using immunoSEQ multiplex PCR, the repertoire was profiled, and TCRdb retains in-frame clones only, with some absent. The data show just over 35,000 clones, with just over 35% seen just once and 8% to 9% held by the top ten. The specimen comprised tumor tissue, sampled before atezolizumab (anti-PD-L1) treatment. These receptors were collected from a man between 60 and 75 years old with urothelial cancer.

The CDR3 DNA reads as TGTGCTAGTGCACGGGACGGGGAGACCCAGTACTTC. Translation: CASARDGETQYF. The V call is TRBV12-5, the J call TRBJ2-5, with D perhaps given as TRBD1 or TRBD2 (5 bases each). The V gene's germline CDR1 is LGHNT and CDR2 FRNRAP. V lost 7 bases, J lost 5 bases, and 11 bases lay in between. The CDR3 has 12 amino acids. The whole variable domain, remainder taken from reference TRBV12-5 and TRBJ2-5, is DARVTQTPRHKVTEMGQEVTMRCQPILGHNTVFWYRQTMMQGLELLAYFRNRAPLDDSGMPKDRFSAEMPDATLATLKIQPSEPRDSAVYFCASARDGETQYFGPGTRLLVL.

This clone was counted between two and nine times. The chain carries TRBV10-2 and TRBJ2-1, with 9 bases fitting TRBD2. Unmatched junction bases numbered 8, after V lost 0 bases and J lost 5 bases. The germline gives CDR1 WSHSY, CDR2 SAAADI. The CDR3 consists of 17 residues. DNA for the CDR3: TGCGCCAGCAGTGAGTCACGGGGCGGGGGGGCTCACAATGAGCAGTTCTTC. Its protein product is CASSESRGGGAHNEQFF.

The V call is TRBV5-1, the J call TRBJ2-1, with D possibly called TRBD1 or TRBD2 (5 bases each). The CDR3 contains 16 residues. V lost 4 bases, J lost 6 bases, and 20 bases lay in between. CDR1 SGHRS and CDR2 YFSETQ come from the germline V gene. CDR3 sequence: CASSPRVGVSGNEQFF. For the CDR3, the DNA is TGCGCCAGCAGCCCTCGGGTGGGGGTCTCAGGCAATGAGCAGTTCTTC.

The CDR3 sequence is CATSRATGVGGSNQPQHF. In nucleotides, the CDR3 is TGTGCCACCAGCAGAGCCACAGGGGTAGGTGGGAGCAATCAGCCCCAGCATTTT. V usage is TRBV15 and J usage is TRBJ1-5, with 7 bases that match TRBD1. Germline V gives CDR1 LNHNV, CDR2 YYDKDF (reference sequence). The CDR3 runs 18 residues. The V segment lost 1 base and the J segment 1 base; nucleotides outside the gene matches: 10.

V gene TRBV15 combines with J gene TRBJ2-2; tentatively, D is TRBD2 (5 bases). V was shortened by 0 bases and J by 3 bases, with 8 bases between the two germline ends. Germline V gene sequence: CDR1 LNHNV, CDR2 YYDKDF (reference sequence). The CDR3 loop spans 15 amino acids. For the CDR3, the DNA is TGTGCCACCAGCAGAGATCTGGGAGACACCGGGGAGCTGTTTTTT. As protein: CATSRDLGDTGELFF.

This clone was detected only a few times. CDR3 nucleotides: TGTGCCACCAGCACCCGAGGTCAGGACGGTGGGCAGTACTTC. This gives the protein CATSTRGQDGGQYF. The chain employs TRBV15 and TRBJ2-7; D is undetermined. This CDR3 contains 14 residues. CDR1 and CDR2 (germline): LNHNV, YYDKDF (reference sequence). The V end lost 4 bases, the J end lost 9 bases, and 19 bases lay between the germline ends.

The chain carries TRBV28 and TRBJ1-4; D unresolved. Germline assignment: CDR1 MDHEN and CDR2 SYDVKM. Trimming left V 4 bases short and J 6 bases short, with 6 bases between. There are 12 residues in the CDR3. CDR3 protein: CASSSVYEKLFF. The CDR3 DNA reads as TGTGCCAGCAGTTCCGTATATGAAAAACTGTTTTTT.

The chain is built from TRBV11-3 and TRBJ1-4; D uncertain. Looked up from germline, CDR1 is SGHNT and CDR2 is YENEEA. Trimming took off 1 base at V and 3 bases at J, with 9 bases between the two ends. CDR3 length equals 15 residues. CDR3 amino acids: CASSLVVAANEKLFF. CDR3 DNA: TGTGCCAGCAGCTTAGTGGTTGCGGCTAATGAAAAACTGTTTTTT.

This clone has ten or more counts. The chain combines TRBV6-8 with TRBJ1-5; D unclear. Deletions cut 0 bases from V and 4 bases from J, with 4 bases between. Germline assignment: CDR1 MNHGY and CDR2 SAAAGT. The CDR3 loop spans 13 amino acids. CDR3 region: CASSYSRNQPQHF. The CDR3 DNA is TGTGCCAGCAGTTACTCCAGAAATCAGCCCCAGCATTTT.

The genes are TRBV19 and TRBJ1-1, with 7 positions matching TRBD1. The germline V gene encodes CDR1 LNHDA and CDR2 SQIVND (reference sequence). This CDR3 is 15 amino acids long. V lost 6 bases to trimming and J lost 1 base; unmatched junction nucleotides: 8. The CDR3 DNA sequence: TGTGCCAGTAGAGCTAGGGGGCGCGGGAACACTGAAGCTTTCTTT. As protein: CASRARGRGNTEAFF. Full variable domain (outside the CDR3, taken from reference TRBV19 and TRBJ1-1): DGGITQSPKYLFRKEGQNVTLSCEQNLNHDAMYWYRQDPGQGLRLIYYSQIVNDFQKGDIAEGYSVSREKKESFPLTVTSAQKNPTAFYLCASRARGRGNTEAFFGQGTRLTVV.

CDR3 DNA: TGTGCCAGTAGGTTGGGGAGTGGCACTAATGAAAAACTGTTTTTT. This translates into CASRLGSGTNEKLFF. This chain joins TRBV19 and TRBJ1-4; D call uncertain. Per germline, CDR1 LNHDA and CDR2 SQIVND (reference sequence). V gave up 6 bases and J gave up 2 bases, with 13 bases separating them. This CDR3 contains 15 residues.

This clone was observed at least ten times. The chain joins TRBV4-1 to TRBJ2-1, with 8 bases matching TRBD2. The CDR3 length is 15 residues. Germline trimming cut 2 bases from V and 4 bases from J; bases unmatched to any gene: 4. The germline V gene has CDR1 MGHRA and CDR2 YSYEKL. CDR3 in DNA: TGCGCCAGCAGCCAAACTAGCGGCGCTTACAATGAGCAGTTCTTC. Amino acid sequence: CASSQTSGAYNEQFF.

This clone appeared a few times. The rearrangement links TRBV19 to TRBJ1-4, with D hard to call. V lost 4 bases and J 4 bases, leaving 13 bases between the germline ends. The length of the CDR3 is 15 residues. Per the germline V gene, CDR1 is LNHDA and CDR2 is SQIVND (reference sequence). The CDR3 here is CASSKRTDYNEKLFF. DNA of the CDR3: TGTGCCAGTAGTAAAAGGACTGATTATAATGAAAAACTGTTTTTT. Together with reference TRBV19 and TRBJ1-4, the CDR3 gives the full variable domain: DGGITQSPKYLFRKEGQNVTLSCEQNLNHDAMYWYRQDPGQGLRLIYYSQIVNDFQKGDIAEGYSVSREKKESFPLTVTSAQKNPTAFYLCASSKRTDYNEKLFFGSGTQLSVL.

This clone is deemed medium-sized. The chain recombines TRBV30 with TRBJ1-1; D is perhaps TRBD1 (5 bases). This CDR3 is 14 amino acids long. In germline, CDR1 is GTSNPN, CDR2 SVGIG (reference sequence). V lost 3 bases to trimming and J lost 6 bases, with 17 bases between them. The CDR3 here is CAWSQAGLEAEAFF. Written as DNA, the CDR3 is TGTGCCTGGAGCCAGGCAGGGCTGGAGGCTGAAGCTTTCTTT.

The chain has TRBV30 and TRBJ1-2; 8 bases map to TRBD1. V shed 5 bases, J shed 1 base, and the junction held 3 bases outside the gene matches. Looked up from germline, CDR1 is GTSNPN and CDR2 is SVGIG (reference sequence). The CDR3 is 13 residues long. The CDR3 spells CAWDRGHNYGYTF. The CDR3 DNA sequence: TGTGCCTGGGACAGGGGACATAACTATGGCTACACCTTC.

CDR3 loop: CASSQDGAHTEAFF. CDR3 coding DNA: TGTGCCAGCAGCCAAGATGGGGCTCACACTGAAGCTTTCTTT. V usage is TRBV14 and J usage is TRBJ1-1, with D tentatively TRBD1 (5 bases). From germline, CDR1 is SGHDN and CDR2 FVKESK. The CDR3 contains 14 residues. The V gene lost 0 bases and the J gene lost 3 bases, with 8 bases spanning the gap.

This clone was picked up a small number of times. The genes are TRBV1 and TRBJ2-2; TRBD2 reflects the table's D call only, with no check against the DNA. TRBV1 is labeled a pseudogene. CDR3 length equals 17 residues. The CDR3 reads CASSLGLAGGWTGELFF. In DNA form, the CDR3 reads TGCGCCAGCAGCCTGGGACTAGCGGGAGGATGGACCGGGGAGCTGTTTTTT.

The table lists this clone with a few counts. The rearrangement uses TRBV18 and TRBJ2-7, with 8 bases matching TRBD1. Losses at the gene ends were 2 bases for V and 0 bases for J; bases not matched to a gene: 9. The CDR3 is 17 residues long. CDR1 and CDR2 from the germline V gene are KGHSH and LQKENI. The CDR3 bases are TGTGCCAGCTCACCATCGGACAGGGACGGGAACTCCTACGAGCAGTACTTC. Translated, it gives CASSPSDRDGNSYEQYF.

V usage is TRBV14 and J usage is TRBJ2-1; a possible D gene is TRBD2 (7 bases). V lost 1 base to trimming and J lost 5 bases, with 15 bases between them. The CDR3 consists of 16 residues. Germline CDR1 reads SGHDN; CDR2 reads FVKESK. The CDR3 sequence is CASSQVGAGVDNEQFF. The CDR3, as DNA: TGTGCCAGCAGCCAAGTGGGGGCGGGAGTCGACAATGAGCAGTTCTTC.

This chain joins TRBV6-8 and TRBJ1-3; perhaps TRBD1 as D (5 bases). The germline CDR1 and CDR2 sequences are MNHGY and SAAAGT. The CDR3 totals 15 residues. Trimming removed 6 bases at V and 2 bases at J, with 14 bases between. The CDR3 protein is CASSGGGSAGNTIYF. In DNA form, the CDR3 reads TGTGCCAGCAGCGGGGGAGGGTCGGCTGGAAACACCATATATTTT.

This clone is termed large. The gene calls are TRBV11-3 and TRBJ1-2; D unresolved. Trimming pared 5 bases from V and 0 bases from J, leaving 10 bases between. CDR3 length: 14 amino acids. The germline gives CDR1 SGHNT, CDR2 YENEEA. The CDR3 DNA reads TGTGCCAGCAGCCCGGTCAATTCTAACTATGGCTACACCTTC. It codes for CASSPVNSNYGYTF.

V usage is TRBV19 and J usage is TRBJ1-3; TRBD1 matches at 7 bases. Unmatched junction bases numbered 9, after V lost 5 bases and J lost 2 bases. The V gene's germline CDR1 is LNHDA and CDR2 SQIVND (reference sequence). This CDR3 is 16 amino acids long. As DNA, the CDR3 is TGTGCCAGTAGTCGCGACAGGGAGCTTACTGGAAACACCATATATTTT. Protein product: CASSRDRELTGNTIYF.

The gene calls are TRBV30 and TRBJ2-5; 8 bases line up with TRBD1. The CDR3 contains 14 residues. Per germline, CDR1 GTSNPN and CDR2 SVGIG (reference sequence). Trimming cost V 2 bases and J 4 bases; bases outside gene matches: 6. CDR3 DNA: TGTGCCTGGAGTACGGGACAGGTAGCAGAGACCCAGTACTTC. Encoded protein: CAWSTGQVAETQYF. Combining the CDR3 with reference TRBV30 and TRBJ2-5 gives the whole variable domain SQTIHQWPATLVQPVGSPLSLECTVEGTSNPNLYWYRQAAGRGLQLLFYSVGIGQISSEVPQNLSASRPQDRQFILSSKKLLLSDSGFYLCAWSTGQVAETQYFGPGTRLLVL.

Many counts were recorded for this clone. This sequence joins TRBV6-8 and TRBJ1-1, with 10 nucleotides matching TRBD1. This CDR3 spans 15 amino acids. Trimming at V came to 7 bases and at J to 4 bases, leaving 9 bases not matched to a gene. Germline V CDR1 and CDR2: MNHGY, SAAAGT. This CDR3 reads CASKSPRTGGTEAFF. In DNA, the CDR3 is TGTGCCAGCAAGTCCCCGCGGACAGGGGGCACTGAAGCTTTCTTT.

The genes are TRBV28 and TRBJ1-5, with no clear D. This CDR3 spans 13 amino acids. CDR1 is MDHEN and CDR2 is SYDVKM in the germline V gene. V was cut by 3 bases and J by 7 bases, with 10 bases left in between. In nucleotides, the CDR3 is TGTGCCAGCAGTTTCGGTAGGTACCAGCCCCAGCATTTT. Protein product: CASSFGRYQPQHF.

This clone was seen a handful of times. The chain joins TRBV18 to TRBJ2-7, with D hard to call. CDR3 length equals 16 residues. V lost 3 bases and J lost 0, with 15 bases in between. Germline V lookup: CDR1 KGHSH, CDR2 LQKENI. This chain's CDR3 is CASSPAFEQTSYEQYF. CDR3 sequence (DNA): TGTGCCAGCTCACCCGCTTTCGAACAGACCTCCTACGAGCAGTACTTC.

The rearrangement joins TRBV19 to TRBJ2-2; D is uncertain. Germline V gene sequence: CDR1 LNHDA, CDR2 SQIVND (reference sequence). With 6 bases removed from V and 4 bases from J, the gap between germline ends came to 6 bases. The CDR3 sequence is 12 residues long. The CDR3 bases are TGTGCCAGTAGGACCGGCACCGGGGAGCTGTTTTTT. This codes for CASRTGTGELFF.

Written as DNA, the CDR3 is TGTGCCAGCAGTAGACAGGGCCTTCAAACTAATGAAAAACTGTTTTTT. Protein product: CASSRQGLQTNEKLFF. V and J are TRBV6-8 and TRBJ1-4; 7 nucleotides agree with TRBD1. The V segment lost 5 bases and the J segment 1 base; nucleotides outside the gene matches: 7. CDR3 length: 16 residues. Germline values: CDR1 MNHGY, CDR2 SAAAGT.

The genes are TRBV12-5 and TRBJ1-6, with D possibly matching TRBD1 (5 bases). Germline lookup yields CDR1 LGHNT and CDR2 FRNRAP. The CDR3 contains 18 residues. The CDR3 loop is CASTKGGAGRITNSPLHF. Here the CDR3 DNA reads TGTGCCAGCACTAAAGGTGGGGCAGGGAGAATTACTAATTCACCCCTCCACTTT.